Shown below are 30 T cell receptor beta chains from a single sample sequenced in a study of T-cell reconstitution after alpha-beta-depleted transplantation in children. TCRbeta library construction was performed incorporating unique molecular identifiers. TCRdb called the PCR reads again in MiXCR, with one record for every CDR3 protein. The table shows a few hundred thousand distinct CDR3 sequences, with approximately 7% occurring only once. Sequences were derived from PBMCs, sampled before TCRalphabeta/CD19-depleted stem cell transplant. These receptors were collected from a boy younger than 10 with acute lymphoblastic leukemia, due to receive a stem cell transplant.

The table lists this clonotype with a few counts. The chain employs TRBV5-1 and TRBJ1-6; D unclear. The CDR3 extends over 18 amino acids. Germline CDR1 SGHRS, CDR2 YFSETQ. The V gene lost 2 bases and the J gene lost 10 bases, with 25 bases spanning the gap. CDR3 sequence: CASSLMPVRVRAESPLHF. The CDR3 bases are TGCGCCAGCAGCTTAATGCCAGTTCGCGTAAGAGCTGAATCACCCCTCCACTTT.

This clonotype was observed at least ten times. The rearrangement joins TRBV5-6 to TRBJ1-6; D not certain. Per the germline V gene, CDR1 is SGHDT and CDR2 is YYEEEE. The CDR3 length is 13 residues. V was shortened by 3 bases and J by 10 bases, with 11 bases between the two germline ends. CDR3 DNA: TGTGCCAGCAGCTCCCGACTGTCATCACCCCTCCACTTT. It is translated as CASSSRLSSPLHF.

This clonotype appeared a few times. The rearrangement links TRBV12-3 or TRBV12-4 to TRBJ1-5, with unresolved D. With 6 bases removed from V and 4 bases from J, the gap between germline ends came to 10 bases. CDR3 length equals 13 residues. CDR3 sequence: CASSTTWNQPQHF. In DNA, the CDR3 is TGTGCCAGCAGCACTACATGGAATCAGCCCCAGCATTTT.

The rearrangement uses TRBV2 and TRBJ1-4, with 7 bases fitting TRBD1. This CDR3 has 16 amino acids. The germline gives CDR1 SNHLY, CDR2 FYNNEI. The V gene end was trimmed by 8 bases and the J gene end by 0 bases; junction bases not matched to a gene: 9. The CDR3 sequence: CASGPDRLATNEKLFF. CDR3 in DNA: TGTGCCAGCGGACCGGACAGGCTTGCAACTAATGAAAAACTGTTTTTT.

This clonotype has more than one count but fewer than ten. J is TRBJ2-2 and V is TRBV7-2, with D possibly TRBD1 on 6 matching bases. CDR3 size: 15 residues. The V gene lost 3 bases and the J gene lost 4 bases, with 12 bases spanning the gap. Per the germline V gene, CDR1 is SGHTA and CDR2 is FQGNSA. CDR3 region: CASSLTGRGTGELFF. CDR3 nucleotides: TGTGCCAGCAGCTTGACAGGTCGGGGCACCGGGGAGCTGTTTTTT.

This clonotype was observed a few times. The chain uses TRBV9 and TRBJ2-5; 9 bases line up with TRBD1. The V gene end was trimmed by 5 bases and the J gene end by 5 bases; junction bases not matched to a gene: 10. This CDR3 spans 15 amino acids. Germline assignment: CDR1 SGDLS and CDR2 YYNGEE. CDR3 coding DNA: TGTGCCAGCAGTCGGTCCGGGACAGGGCCGGAGACCCAGTACTTC. Amino acids: CASSRSGTGPETQYF.

The sample holds one count of this clonotype. V gene TRBV6-1 combines with J gene TRBJ2-1; a possible D gene is TRBD1 (6 bases). Germline-derived CDR1 and CDR2 are MNHNS and SASEGT. V was trimmed by 7 bases and J by 1 base, leaving 8 bases between them. The CDR3 sequence is 13 residues long. The CDR3 spells CASTGTSYNEQFF. In nucleotides, the CDR3 is TGTGCCAGCACCGGGACATCCTACAATGAGCAGTTCTTC.

The sample holds many counts of this clonotype. This chain connects TRBV4-2 to TRBJ2-2, with TRBD1 as a possible D gene (5 bases). The CDR3 totals 17 residues. The germline V gene has CDR1 LGHNA and CDR2 YNFKEQ. V was cut by 0 bases and J by 7 bases, with 18 bases left in between. CDR3 amino acids: CASSQELFQGMGGELFF. The CDR3 nucleotides are TGTGCCAGCAGCCAAGAACTATTCCAGGGTATGGGCGGGGAGCTGTTTTTT.

This clonotype was counted ten times or more. The chain employs TRBV7-9 and TRBJ1-3; the D gene is possibly TRBD1 (6 bases). The CDR3 extends over 13 amino acids. V lost 4 bases and J lost 4, with 8 bases in between. Germline V gives CDR1 SEHNR, CDR2 FQNEAQ (reference sequence). This CDR3 is CASSSGQGNTIYF. The CDR3 nucleotides are TGTGCCAGCAGCTCCGGACAGGGAAACACCATATATTTT. Together with reference TRBV7-9 and TRBJ1-3, the CDR3 gives the full variable domain: DTGVSQNPRHKITKRGQNVTFRCDPISEHNRLYWYRQTLGQGPEFLTYFQNEAQLEKSRLLSDRFSAERPKGSFSTLEIQRTEQGDSAMYLCASSSGQGNTIYFGEGSWLTVV.

This clonotype has just a few counts. The chain links TRBV28 to TRBJ2-5; 7 bases are shared with TRBD2. V lost 5 bases, J lost 1 base, and 7 bases stayed unmatched. Germline lookup yields CDR1 MDHEN and CDR2 SYDVKM. The length of the CDR3 is 15 residues. The CDR3 DNA is TGTGCCAGCAGTCTCGGCGGGAGTATCCAAGAGACCCAGTACTTC. It yields the protein CASSLGGSIQETQYF.

This clonotype was recorded a few times. V is TRBV20-1 and J is TRBJ1-2, with 8 bases matching TRBD1. This CDR3 region has 14 residues. Germline lookup yields CDR1 DFQATT and CDR2 SNEGSKA (reference sequence). The junction had 6 bases not matched to a gene; V was cut back by 6 bases and J by 0 bases. The CDR3 region is CSARDRLANYGYTF. The DNA of the CDR3 is TGCAGTGCCCGGGACAGGCTGGCTAACTATGGCTACACCTTC.

In its sample, this clonotype was seen many times. CDR3 in amino acids: CASSPLAGPSYNEQFF. The CDR3 nucleotides read TGTGCCAGCAGCCCGTTAGCGGGGCCCTCCTACAATGAGCAGTTCTTC. V and J are TRBV16 and TRBJ2-1; TRBD2 matches at 8 bases. The J segment lost 0 bases and the V segment lost 4 bases, leaving 5 bases of the junction unmatched. The CDR3 is made up of 16 amino acids. Germline CDR1 KGHSY, CDR2 FQNENV.

There are many counts of this clonotype. J is TRBJ2-5 and V is TRBV12-3 or TRBV12-4, with 7 bases identical to TRBD1. V trimming: 5 bases; J trimming: 5 bases; junction bases outside the gene matches: 14. This CDR3 spans 16 amino acids. CDR3 in DNA: TGTGCCAGCAGTATCCGGACAGGTATTGGACTGGAGACCCAGTACTTC. Amino acid sequence: CASSIRTGIGLETQYF.

The table lists this clonotype with many counts. The V call is TRBV6-1, the J call TRBJ2-3; 9 bases are a match to TRBD2. V trimming: 8 bases; J trimming: 0 bases; junction bases outside the gene matches: 9. CDR3 length: 16 residues. The germline gives CDR1 MNHNS, CDR2 SASEGT. CDR3 in DNA: TGTGCCAGCGCATCGGGACTAGCCCCAAGCACAGATACGCAGTATTTT. As protein: CASASGLAPSTDTQYF.

This clonotype was seen many times. This chain joins TRBV20-1 and TRBJ1-5, with D unclear. Germline V gene data show CDR1 as DFQATT and CDR2 as SNEGSKA (reference sequence). CDR3 length equals 12 residues. The V gene lost 2 bases and the J gene lost 6 bases, with 8 bases spanning the gap. CDR3 amino acids: CSARSGSQPQHF. DNA for the CDR3: TGCAGTGCTAGATCGGGGTCTCAGCCCCAGCATTTT.

This clonotype was seen a handful of times. The rearrangement links TRBV7-2 to TRBJ2-7, with 8 bases fitting TRBD2. Looked up from germline, CDR1 is SGHTA and CDR2 is FQGNSA. V lost 2 bases to trimming and J lost 2 bases; unmatched junction nucleotides: 8. The length of the CDR3 is 16 residues. CDR3 coding DNA: TGTGCCAGCAGCTTATATACCGCGGGAGGAACCTACGAGCAGTACTTC. Encoded protein: CASSLYTAGGTYEQYF.

This chain joins TRBV2 and TRBJ1-1, with 9 bases lining up with TRBD1. The trim removed 7 bases at V and 4 bases at J, leaving 13 bases unmatched. The CDR3 runs 16 residues. Germline loops: CDR1 SNHLY, CDR2 FYNNEI. The CDR3 region has the DNA TGTGCCAGCATTCAAGACAGGGGGAATCCCTTCACTGAAGCTTTCTTT. The encoded protein is CASIQDRGNPFTEAFF.

This chain connects TRBV12-3 or TRBV12-4 to TRBJ1-6, with TRBD1 identical over 9 bases. V dropped 5 bases and J dropped 4; count of bases not matched to a gene: 12. This CDR3 is built from 18 residues. The CDR3 nucleotides are TGTGCCAGCAGTCCGACAGGGGGAGCGAGGGAGTATAATTCACCCCTCCACTTT. Its protein product is CASSPTGGAREYNSPLHF.

This clonotype occurred a few times. The rearrangement links TRBV7-9 to TRBJ1-6, with D uncertain. From germline, CDR1 is SEHNR and CDR2 FQNEAQ (reference sequence). Trimming cost V 1 base and J 11 bases, with 12 bases left between them. This CDR3 is 14 amino acids long. The CDR3 bases are TGTGCCAGCAGCTTAGTCCTTCAAGGGACACCCCTCCACTTT. Translated: CASSLVLQGTPLHF.

This clonotype has at least ten counts. The gene calls are TRBV6-2 or TRBV6-3 and TRBJ2-7; D is ambiguous. Trimming removed 5 bases at V and 0 bases at J, with 11 bases between. In germline, CDR1 is MNHEY, CDR2 SVGEGT. The CDR3 loop spans 14 amino acids. CDR3 DNA sequence: TGTGCCAGCAGTGACACGAACCTCTCCTACGAGCAGTACTTC. This translates into CASSDTNLSYEQYF.

This clonotype was observed many times. CDR3 residues: CASSLLSNSPLHF. The DNA of the CDR3 is TGTGCCAGCAGTTTATTGTCGAATTCACCCCTCCACTTT. The chain couples TRBV28 to TRBJ1-6; the D is unclear. V lost 1 base and J 7 bases, leaving 5 bases between the germline ends. Germline-derived CDR1 and CDR2 are MDHEN and SYDVKM. The CDR3 has 13 amino acids.

At least ten counts were recorded for this clonotype. The genes are TRBV29-1 and TRBJ1-5, with D perhaps TRBD1 (6 bases). The CDR3 is made up of 15 amino acids. In germline, CDR1 is SQVTM, CDR2 ANQGSEA. Between the trimmed V and J ends, which lost 3 bases and 4 bases, there was a span of 16 bases. CDR3 sequence reads: CSVEVAGDRNQPQHF. The CDR3 DNA reads as TGCAGCGTTGAGGTGGCAGGGGACCGTAATCAGCCCCAGCATTTT.

This clonotype was seen repeatedly, ten times or more. The chain joins TRBV29-1 to TRBJ2-7; TRBD2 matches 7 bases. With V trimmed by 2 bases and J by 5 bases, 15 bases remained unmatched. The CDR3 covers 16 residues. Germline-derived CDR1 and CDR2 are SQVTM and ANQGSEA. CDR3 amino acids: CSVEIQGAGLYHEQYF. CDR3 in DNA: TGCAGCGTTGAAATACAAGGAGCGGGACTCTACCACGAGCAGTACTTC.

V gene TRBV6-5 combines with J gene TRBJ1-1, with D perhaps TRBD1 (5 bases). V shed 0 bases and J shed 4 bases, with 15 bases lying between them. The germline gives CDR1 MNHEY, CDR2 SVGAGI. This CDR3 is 16 amino acids long. The CDR3 protein is CASSYSAGRGTTEAFF. CDR3 bases: TGTGCCAGCAGTTACTCGGCAGGGAGAGGTACCACTGAAGCTTTCTTT.

This clonotype was seen many times. The V call is TRBV5-1, the J call TRBJ2-5, with 7 bases lining up with TRBD1. Per germline, CDR1 SGHRS and CDR2 YFSETQ. V shed 3 bases, J shed 4 bases, and the junction held 6 bases outside the gene matches. The CDR3 runs 14 residues. CDR3 amino acids: CASSYQTGRETQYF. For the CDR3, the DNA is TGCGCCAGCAGCTATCAGACAGGGCGAGAGACCCAGTACTTC.

The sample holds many counts of this clonotype. This chain uses TRBV29-1 with TRBJ2-4; D not resolved. V was trimmed by 5 bases and J by 11 bases, leaving 7 bases between them. This CDR3 spans 9 amino acids. CDR1 SQVTM and CDR2 ANQGSEA come from the germline V gene. Here the CDR3 DNA reads TGCAGCGTTACCCTCGTTCAGTACTTC. This codes for CSVTLVQYF.

This clonotype was detected ten times or more. This rearrangement joins TRBV28 to TRBJ2-3; D remains ambiguous. V lost 6 bases and J 6 bases, leaving 7 bases between the germline ends. From germline, CDR1 is MDHEN and CDR2 SYDVKM. CDR3 length: 11 residues. CDR3 DNA sequence: TGTGCCAGCAGCTCGAGGGATACGCAGTATTTT. Protein: CASSSRDTQYF.

This clonotype was counted many times. The CDR3 here is CASSLGGGEAFF. In DNA, the CDR3 is TGTGCCAGCAGTTTGGGAGGGGGTGAAGCTTTCTTT. The chain employs TRBV28 and TRBJ1-1; possible D gene TRBD1, 6 bases. The germline CDR1 and CDR2 sequences are MDHEN and SYDVKM. This CDR3 spans 12 amino acids. V was pared by 3 bases and J by 7 bases, with 9 bases between.

V usage is TRBV7-2 and J usage is TRBJ2-7, with TRBD2 identical over 9 bases. There are 17 residues in the CDR3. Germline V gene data show CDR1 as SGHTA and CDR2 as FQGNSA. V lost 0 bases and J lost 2; bases outside the gene matches: 8. DNA of the CDR3: TGTGCCAGCAGCTTAGCGGCGGGAGGGCCCCTCACCTACGAGCAGTACTTC. This encodes CASSLAAGGPLTYEQYF.

In this sample, this clonotype turned up many times. The V call is TRBV5-6, the J call TRBJ1-1; D not certain. Germline CDR1 and CDR2: SGHDT and YYEEEE. V was trimmed by 0 bases and J by 1 base, leaving 4 bases between them. This CDR3 comprises 13 residues. CDR3 in DNA: TGTGCCAGCAGCTTGGACCGGAACACTGAAGCTTTCTTT. Amino acid sequence: CASSLDRNTEAFF.